This entry lists 24 T cell receptor beta chains sequenced from one sample in a study of blood T cells in healthy people across ages. Primed by a sample-barcoded 5' primer and a J-beta primer mix, a second PCR proceeded for 7 to 11 cycles. TCRdb reprocessed the 5' RACE reads via MiXCR and lists one record per CDR3 protein. The sample lists 850,000 to 1,100,000 distinct CDR3 sequences, about two fifths occurring once. What was sequenced was blood. The receptors here all came from a man between 18 and 35 years old in good health.

The chain recombines TRBV9 with TRBJ1-4; D remains ambiguous. In germline, CDR1 is SGDLS, CDR2 YYNGEE. The CDR3 runs 15 residues. The V and J ends lost 4 bases and 5 bases respectively, with 15 bases between them. As DNA, the CDR3 is TGTGCCAGCAGCACACATACAAGGCCGAATGAAAAACTGTTTTTT. Protein sequence: CASSTHTRPNEKLFF.

The table lists this clonotype with a few counts. The rearrangement uses TRBV9 and TRBJ2-5, with D perhaps matching TRBD1 or TRBD2 (5 bases each). This CDR3 is 14 amino acids long. The V gene's germline CDR1 is SGDLS and CDR2 YYNGEE. The V end was cut by 2 bases, the J end by 5 bases, with 13 bases between. The CDR3 DNA is TGTGCCAGCAGCGTTCGGGACGGCACGGAGACCCAGTACTTC. Translating it yields CASSVRDGTETQYF.

The rearrangement links TRBV3-1 to TRBJ1-1; D call uncertain. V was trimmed by 6 bases and J by 7 bases, leaving 9 bases between them. This CDR3 spans 11 amino acids. Germline-derived CDR1 and CDR2 are LGHDT and YNNKEL (reference sequence). The CDR3 DNA reads TGTGCCAGCAGTTATGCTGGTGAAGCTTTCTTT. As protein: CASSYAGEAFF.

This clonotype was counted ten times or more. V gene TRBV29-1 combines with J gene TRBJ2-5, with a weak D call TRBD2 (6 bases). The germline V gene encodes CDR1 SQVTM and CDR2 ANQGSEA. The CDR3 spans 13 residues. Trimming took 1 base from V and 5 from J, leaving 11 bases between them. In nucleotides, the CDR3 is TGCAGCGTTGAAGTGCGGGGCCGTGAGACCCAGTACTTC. Protein: CSVEVRGRETQYF.

This clonotype was found many times. The chain links TRBV9 to TRBJ2-3; D is unresolved. The CDR3 is made up of 14 amino acids. Germline V lookup: CDR1 SGDLS, CDR2 YYNGEE. Trimming left V 0 bases short and J 2 bases short, with 7 bases between. The CDR3 DNA reads as TGTGCCAGCAGCGTAGGATCGACCACAGATACGCAGTATTTT. Its translation: CASSVGSTTDTQYF. Looking up the rest from reference TRBV9 and TRBJ2-3 gives the full variable domain: DSGVTQTPKHLITATGQRVTLRCSPRSGDLSVYWYQQSLDQGLQFLIQYYNGEERAKGNILERFSAQQFPDLHSELNLSSLELGDSALYFCASSVGSTTDTQYFGPGTRLTVL.

This chain uses TRBV2 with TRBJ2-5, with D uncertain. The J call may not be correct, given that the DNA end is closer to TRBJ2-7. The CDR3 runs 13 residues. CDR1 is SNHLY, CDR2 FYNNEI, per germline. DNA for the CDR3: TGTGCCAGCAGTGAAGCGCTTAAGGGCGAGCAGTACTTC. Translating gives CASSEALKGEQYF.

This clonotype has just a few counts. The chain combines TRBV20-1 with TRBJ1-2; TRBD1 might be the D (6 bases). Germline V lookup: CDR1 DFQATT, CDR2 SNEGSKA (reference sequence). Trimming took off 6 bases at V and 5 bases at J, with 25 bases between the two ends. The length of the CDR3 is 16 residues. The CDR3 DNA reads TGCAGTGCCCGGTTAATGGGGGCCGAGCAAAGTTATGGCTACACCTTC. Residues: CSARLMGAEQSYGYTF.

The rearrangement uses TRBV19 and TRBJ2-3; TRBD2 might be the D (6 bases). Germline assignment: CDR1 LNHDA and CDR2 SQIVND (reference sequence). CDR3 length: 16 residues. Trimming cost V 1 base and J 3 bases, with 14 bases left between them. The chain's CDR3 is CASSIGAGLTTDTQYF. The CDR3 DNA sequence: TGTGCCAGTAGTATAGGTGCGGGGCTCACTACAGATACGCAGTATTTT.

Concerning this clonotype itself: Possible read error: a much larger clone is one base away. V usage is TRBV4-3 and J usage is TRBJ2-5; D unclear. The CDR3 totals 13 residues. CDR1 and CDR2 from the germline V gene are LGHNA and YSLEER. V dropped 0 bases and J dropped 3 bases, with 5 bases sitting between them. The CDR3 sequence is CASSQDWEETQYF. The CDR3 DNA is TGCGCCAGCAGCCAAGACTGGGAAGAGACCCAGTACTTC.

The sample holds a few counts of this clonotype. This chain joins TRBV29-1 and TRBJ2-7; possibly TRBD1 or TRBD2 for D (5 bases each). With the DNA end fitting TRBJ2-5 better, the J assignment may be wrong. This CDR3 has 13 residues. Germline V gives CDR1 SQVTM, CDR2 ANQGSEA. CDR3: CSVALGVKETQYF. Written as DNA, the CDR3 is TGCAGCGTTGCTCTGGGGGTGAAGGAGACCCAGTACTTC.

The CDR3 DNA follows: TGTGCCAGCAGTTTTGGGGACAGGGTCCCTCAGAATGAGCAGTACTTC. Protein sequence: CASSFGDRVPQNEQYF. The chain is built from TRBV12-3 or TRBV12-4 and TRBJ2-7, with 9 bases matching TRBD1. V lost 3 bases and J lost 7; bases outside the gene matches: 13. CDR3 length: 16 residues.

This sequence joins TRBV4-3 and TRBJ2-1; the match to TRBD2 covers 10 bases. The CDR3 contains 16 residues. The germline CDR1 and CDR2 sequences are LGHNA and YSLEER. J lost 4 bases, V lost 3 bases, and 6 bases had no gene match. Here the CDR3 DNA reads TGCGCCAGCAGCCATAGGGCAGCGGGGGGGTACAATGAGCAGTTCTTC. This gives the protein CASSHRAAGGYNEQFF.

In its sample, this clonotype was seen once. The gene calls are TRBV18 and TRBJ2-3; TRBD1 matches at 7 bases. The V and J ends lost 6 bases and 1 base, in that order; junction bases with no gene match: 13. Per germline, CDR1 KGHSH and CDR2 LQKENI. The CDR3 is 17 amino acids. The CDR3 is CASSLELQGTGTDTQYF. CDR3 bases: TGTGCCAGCTCGCTCGAGTTACAGGGGACGGGCACAGATACGCAGTATTTT.

Written as DNA, the CDR3 is TGTGCCAGCGGCCCTCTAGGGGGGGTCGAGCAGTACTTC. Its protein product is CASGPLGGVEQYF. This chain connects TRBV12-3 or TRBV12-4 to TRBJ2-5; maybe TRBD2 (7 bases). The J call may be faulty, since TRBJ2-7 better matches the DNA end. The length of the CDR3 is 13 residues.

In the case of this clonotype: A read error is likely, as this CDR3 ends without the conserved phenylalanine or tryptophan. V usage is TRBV4-3 and J usage is TRBJ1-2; 7 nucleotides line up with TRBD1. The CDR3 consists of 17 residues. J gave up 4 bases and V 0 bases, and 11 bases lay outside the gene matches. Germline CDR1 and CDR2: LGHNA and YSLEER. The CDR3 DNA is TGCGCCAGCAGCCAAGAAAACTCTGAGGGGGCGGTCTATGGCTACACCTTG. Its protein is CASSQENSEGAVYGYTL.

V gene TRBV6-1 combines with J gene TRBJ1-1, with D perhaps matching TRBD1 (6 bases). This CDR3 is 13 amino acids long. The V gene lost 1 base and the J gene lost 11 bases, with 14 bases spanning the gap. In germline, CDR1 is MNHNS, CDR2 SASEGT. In nucleotides, the CDR3 is TGTGCCAGCAGTGAAGGATGGGGGGCGAGGGCTTTCTTT. It is translated as CASSEGWGARAFF.

The chain recombines TRBV6-5 with TRBJ2-7; tentative D call: TRBD2 (6 bases). The CDR3 consists of 15 residues. Germline V gene sequence: CDR1 MNHEY, CDR2 SVGAGI. Trimming removed 6 bases at V and 2 bases at J, with 17 bases between. The DNA for the CDR3 is TGTGCCAGCAGCGTGGAGGCGGGACCGACCTACGAGCAGTACTTC. Residues: CASSVEAGPTYEQYF.

This clonotype has more than one count but fewer than ten. CDR3 nucleotide sequence: TGTGCCAGCAGCCGACTGAGGACTAGCGGAGTAAAAAATGAGCAGTTCTTC. This sequence encodes CASSRLRTSGVKNEQFF. The genes are TRBV14 and TRBJ2-1, with TRBD2 matching 10 bases. The V gene's germline CDR1 is SGHDN and CDR2 FVKESK. The CDR3 runs to 17 residues. After removal of 4 bases from V and 7 bases from J, the junction contained 13 bases not matched to a gene.

The chain links TRBV5-5 to TRBJ2-3; TRBD1 matches 8 bases. CDR1 and CDR2 from the germline V gene are SGHKS and YYEKEE (reference sequence). Germline trimming cut 1 base from V and 5 bases from J; bases unmatched to any gene: 6. The CDR3 contains 15 residues. CDR3 nucleotides: TGTGCCAGCAGCTTGTTGACAGGGGTGGGAGATACGCAGTATTTT. Translation: CASSLLTGVGDTQYF.

In its sample, this clonotype was seen once. This clone may be a read error of a much larger clone one base away. The CDR3 reads CASSQDMGNTEAFF. CDR3 in DNA: TGCGCCAGCAGCCAAGATATGGGGAACACTGAAGCTTTCTTT. This chain uses TRBV4-3 with TRBJ1-1; D uncertain. V dropped 0 bases and J dropped 1 base, with 6 bases sitting between them. Per germline, CDR1 LGHNA and CDR2 YSLEER. The CDR3 runs 14 residues.

This clonotype was seen many times. The chain has TRBV6-4 and TRBJ2-2; D ambiguous. This CDR3 is built from 14 residues. CDR1 and CDR2 (germline): MRHNA, SNTAGT. The V end was cut by 0 bases, the J end by 2 bases, with 4 bases between. CDR3 DNA: TGTGCCAGCAGTGACTCGACTAACACCGGGGAGCTGTTTTTT. It codes for CASSDSTNTGELFF.

Many counts were recorded for this clonotype. CDR3 amino acids: CASSYSRGADGYTF. In nucleotides, the CDR3 is TGTGCCAGCAGTTACTCCAGGGGGGCCGATGGCTACACCTTC. The rearrangement links TRBV12-3 or TRBV12-4 to TRBJ1-2, with TRBD1 identical over 7 bases. V gave up 4 bases and J gave up 6 bases; unmatched junction bases: 8. The CDR3 consists of 14 residues.

The rearrangement joins TRBV28 to TRBJ2-7; possibly TRBD2 for D (5 bases). The CDR3 is 16 residues long. CDR1 and CDR2 from the germline V gene are MDHEN and SYDVKM. Trimming removed 2 bases from V and 2 bases from J, with 16 bases in between. In DNA form, the CDR3 reads TGTGCCAGCAGTTTAATCGCGGGTAGTGGTCCCTACGAGCAGTACTTC. It yields the protein CASSLIAGSGPYEQYF.

Note on this clonotype: A clone one base away is much larger, so this may be a read error. The chain recombines TRBV9 with TRBJ2-5; TRBD2 matches at 8 bases. With 2 bases clipped from V and 11 bases from J, the junction kept 14 bases outside the gene matches. Looked up from germline, CDR1 is SGDLS and CDR2 is YYNGEE. CDR3 length: 15 amino acids. In DNA form, the CDR3 reads TGTGCCAGCAGCGTCTCTAGCGGGTCCTACAATGAGCAGTACTTC. This translates into CASSVSSGSYNEQYF. Full variable domain (remainder filled in from reference TRBV9 and TRBJ2-5): DSGVTQTPKHLITATGQRVTLRCSPRSGDLSVYWYQQSLDQGLQFLIQYYNGEERAKGNILERFSAQQFPDLHSELNLSSLELGDSALYFCASSVSSGSYNEQYFGPGTRLLVL.